The clone carrying this TCR beta chain has just one count. The antigen is undetermined. The source of the sample is a study of T cell repertoires in cytomegalovirus infection. Study context: TCR beta signatures that were public indicated CMV infection and matching HLA type. Whole-study findings and limits: Individuals carrying CMV plus the relevant HLA were identified by cumulative frequency of public TCR beta families.

Each CDR3 protein is one row after TCRdb ran MiXCR on the reads. This table holds about 570,000 distinct CDR3 sequences, approximately 40% found once. The CDR3 extends over 15 amino acids. V gave up 6 bases and J gave up 3 bases, with 18 bases separating them. Germline assignment: CDR1 DFQATT and CDR2 SNEGSKA (reference sequence). This sequence was found in a human donor in good health (CMV status not recorded). Some clones in this sample may be carry-over from other donors' samples. The sample in question was cultured PBMCs, obtained from culture after CMV antigen stimulation. This chain connects TRBV20-1 to TRBJ1-5; D perhaps matches TRBD1 (6 bases). This CDR3 is CSARSGGGINQPQHF. The DNA for the CDR3 is TGCAGTGCCCGATCGGGGGGCGGAATCAATCAGCCCCAGCATTTT.